A single sample is the source of the 18 T cell receptor beta chains below, sequenced in a study of T cell repertoires in cytomegalovirus infection. TCRdb re-derived calls from the reads in MiXCR, one entry per CDR3 protein. The top ten clones hold roughly an eighth of a sample with hundreds of thousands of distinct CDR3 sequences, around 32% of them seen once. Sequenced: PBMCs. These receptors were taken from a human donor in good health (CMV status not recorded). Some clones in this sample may be carry-over from other donors' samples.

This sequence joins TRBV6-2 or TRBV6-3 and TRBJ2-5; 7 positions agree with TRBD2. Germline lookup yields CDR1 MNHEY and CDR2 SVGEGT. V was clipped by 8 bases and J by 5 bases; unmatched bases: 8. The CDR3 length is 13 residues. CDR3 amino acids: CASGPGGRETQYF. The CDR3 bases are TGTGCCAGCGGGCCGGGGGGAAGGGAGACCCAGTACTTC.

This chain joins TRBV7-9 and TRBJ2-1, with D perhaps TRBD2 (5 bases). From germline, CDR1 is SEHNR and CDR2 FQNEAQ (reference sequence). V lost 5 bases, J lost 5 bases, and 13 bases lay in between. The CDR3 extends over 14 amino acids. The CDR3 loop reads CASSPLGSDNEQFF. The CDR3, as DNA: TGTGCCAGCAGCCCTCTGGGGAGTGACAATGAGCAGTTCTTC.

CDR3 residues: CASSERFQDSYNEQFF. The DNA for the CDR3 is TGTGCCAGCAGTGAAAGGTTCCAGGACTCCTACAATGAGCAGTTCTTC. The rearrangement links TRBV2 to TRBJ2-1; D is unresolved. From germline, CDR1 is SNHLY and CDR2 FYNNEI. The CDR3 is 16 residues long. V was clipped by 2 bases and J by 0 bases, with 11 bases between them.

This chain links TRBV14 with TRBJ1-5; 7 nucleotides line up with TRBD1. The CDR3 extends over 20 amino acids. V gave up 3 bases and J gave up 0 bases; unmatched junction bases: 17. Germline V gene data show CDR1 as SGHDN and CDR2 as FVKESK. DNA for the CDR3: TGTGCCAGCAGCCATGGGGTCCCGGGACAGACCGATTATAGCAATCAGCCCCAGCATTTT. Translated: CASSHGVPGQTDYSNQPQHF.

The J gene is TRBJ1-5, the V gene TRBV7-2, with D possibly TRBD1 on 5 matching bases. The germline V and J ends were trimmed by 4 bases and 2 bases, with 12 bases remaining between them. Germline V gives CDR1 SGHTA, CDR2 FQGNSA. The CDR3 totals 15 residues. CDR3: CASSWDGGGNQPQHF. The DNA for the CDR3 is TGTGCCAGCAGCTGGGACGGGGGTGGCAATCAGCCCCAGCATTTT.

The genes are TRBV2 and TRBJ1-2; D gene uncertain. V was trimmed by 6 bases and J by 0 bases, leaving 14 bases between them. The V gene's germline CDR1 is SNHLY and CDR2 FYNNEI. The CDR3 is made up of 15 amino acids. The CDR3 here is CASRPFSGTNYGYTF. In DNA, the CDR3 is TGTGCCAGCAGACCCTTCTCCGGAACTAACTATGGCTACACCTTC.

The chain recombines TRBV25-1 with TRBJ2-3, with D possibly matching TRBD1 (5 bases). CDR1 and CDR2 (germline): MGHDK, SYGVNS. The CDR3 has 12 residues. The V and J ends lost 7 bases and 5 bases respectively, with 10 bases between them. The CDR3 sequence is CASTSTEDTQYF. The CDR3 DNA reads TGTGCCAGCACTTCGACAGAAGATACGCAGTATTTT.

This clonotype came up many times. V is TRBV7-9 and J is TRBJ1-1; D is perhaps TRBD1 (5 bases). Trimming removed 5 bases at V and 1 base at J, with 8 bases between. The germline V gene has CDR1 SEHNR and CDR2 FQNEAQ (reference sequence). This CDR3 comprises 13 residues. CDR3 in DNA: TGTGCCAGCAGCGTACAGGAGAACACTGAAGCTTTCTTT. It is translated as CASSVQENTEAFF.

This clonotype was recorded a few times. This chain connects TRBV7-9 to TRBJ2-2; TRBD2 matches 7 bases. Germline V gene data show CDR1 as SEHNR and CDR2 as FQNEAQ (reference sequence). With V trimmed by 5 bases and J by 0 bases, 6 bases remained unmatched. The CDR3 consists of 16 residues. The CDR3 DNA follows: TGTGCCAGCAGCCCACTTGGGGGGGCGAACACCGGGGAGCTGTTTTTT. Residues: CASSPLGGANTGELFF.

This clonotype was found a few times. CDR3 nucleotides: TGTGCCAGCAGTTTAGGAGGGTTGAGGGCAGATACGCAGTATTTT. This sequence encodes CASSLGGLRADTQYF. This chain joins TRBV28 and TRBJ2-3; the D gene is possibly TRBD2 (6 bases). Trimming stripped 2 bases from V and 4 bases from J, with 13 bases between. Germline V gene lookup returns CDR1 MDHEN and CDR2 SYDVKM. There are 15 residues in the CDR3.

This sequence joins TRBV7-8 and TRBJ1-2; D is possibly TRBD1 (5 bases). The CDR3 covers 13 residues. Trimming cost V 6 bases and J 8 bases, with 16 bases left between them. The germline gives CDR1 SGHVS, CDR2 FQNEAQ. CDR3 bases: TGTGCCAGCAGTTCCGGCGAGGCAGGGGGCTACACCTTC. This translates into CASSSGEAGGYTF.

This clonotype has at least ten counts. This sequence joins TRBV6-1 and TRBJ2-2; D call uncertain. There are 13 residues in the CDR3. Germline V CDR1 and CDR2: MNHNS, SASEGT. The V gene lost 7 bases and the J gene lost 4 bases, with 10 bases spanning the gap. The CDR3 nucleotides are TGTGCCAGCACCCTGGTCGGCACCGGGGAGCTGTTTTTT. Translated, it gives CASTLVGTGELFF.

This clonotype was detected only a few times. The V and J genes are TRBV27 and TRBJ2-1; the match to TRBD2 covers 10 bases. CDR1 is MNHEY, CDR2 SMNVEV, per germline (reference sequence). Trimming at V came to 4 bases and at J to 14 bases, leaving 5 bases not matched to a gene. The CDR3 sequence is 12 residues long. CDR3 sequence (DNA): TGTGCCAGCAGTTCACTAGCGGGAAACGAGTTCTTC. It codes for CASSSLAGNEFF.

There are a few counts of this clonotype. V and J are TRBV6-5 and TRBJ2-2, with TRBD2 matching 8 bases. The V gene end was trimmed by 1 base and the J gene end by 3 bases; junction bases not matched to a gene: 10. The germline CDR1 and CDR2 sequences are MNHEY and SVGAGI. The length of the CDR3 is 18 residues. This CDR3 is CASSYFKPGGGYTGELFF. CDR3 DNA: TGTGCCAGCAGTTACTTTAAACCCGGCGGGGGGTACACCGGGGAGCTGTTTTTT.

Note on this clonotype: The conserved final phenylalanine or tryptophan is absent from the CDR3, which likely points to a read error. V usage is TRBV12-3 or TRBV12-4 and J usage is TRBJ1-2, with D perhaps matching TRBD1 (5 bases). The CDR3 loop spans 15 amino acids. Deletions cut 3 bases from V and 4 bases from J, with 15 bases between. The CDR3 sequence is CASSFGGVVSYGYTL. CDR3 coding DNA: TGTGCCAGCAGTTTCGGGGGAGTAGTGAGCTATGGCTACACCTTA.

Note on this clonotype: Sequence at one end of the junction differs from germline and may be a read error. The V gene is TRBV6-5, the J gene TRBJ1-6; 9 bases are shared with TRBD1. The germline V gene encodes CDR1 MNHEY and CDR2 SVGAGI. This CDR3 is 15 amino acids long. CDR3 residues: CASSGDRANNSPLQF. DNA of the CDR3: TGTGCCAGCAGTGGGGACAGGGCCAATAATTCACCCCTCCAATTT.

The gene calls are TRBV20-1 and TRBJ1-2; 9 bases map to TRBD1. The V gene's germline CDR1 is DFQATT and CDR2 SNEGSKA (reference sequence). The CDR3 sequence is 15 residues long. V shed 4 bases and J 8 bases; nucleotides not matched to a gene: 14. The CDR3 coding sequence is TGCAGTGCTACTCCTAGGGACAGGGAACGGTACGGCTACACCTTC. As protein: CSATPRDRERYGYTF.

This clonotype was found many times. The chain couples TRBV7-2 to TRBJ2-4; D tentatively reads TRBD1 or TRBD2 (6 bases each). This CDR3 is 14 amino acids long. In germline, CDR1 is SGHTA, CDR2 FQGNSA. The germline V and J ends were trimmed by 5 bases and 11 bases, with 19 bases remaining between them. CDR3 amino acids: CASSPLGGTRVQYF. The CDR3 DNA reads as TGTGCCAGCAGCCCCCTAGGGGGGACCCGAGTTCAGTACTTC. The complete variable domain, with remaining parts taken from reference TRBV7-2 and TRBJ2-4, reads GAGVSQSPSNKVTEKGKDVELRCDPISGHTALYWYRQSLGQGLEFLIYFQGNSAPDKSGLPSDRFSAERTGGSVSTLTIQRTQQEDSAVYLCASSPLGGTRVQYFGAGTRLSVL.